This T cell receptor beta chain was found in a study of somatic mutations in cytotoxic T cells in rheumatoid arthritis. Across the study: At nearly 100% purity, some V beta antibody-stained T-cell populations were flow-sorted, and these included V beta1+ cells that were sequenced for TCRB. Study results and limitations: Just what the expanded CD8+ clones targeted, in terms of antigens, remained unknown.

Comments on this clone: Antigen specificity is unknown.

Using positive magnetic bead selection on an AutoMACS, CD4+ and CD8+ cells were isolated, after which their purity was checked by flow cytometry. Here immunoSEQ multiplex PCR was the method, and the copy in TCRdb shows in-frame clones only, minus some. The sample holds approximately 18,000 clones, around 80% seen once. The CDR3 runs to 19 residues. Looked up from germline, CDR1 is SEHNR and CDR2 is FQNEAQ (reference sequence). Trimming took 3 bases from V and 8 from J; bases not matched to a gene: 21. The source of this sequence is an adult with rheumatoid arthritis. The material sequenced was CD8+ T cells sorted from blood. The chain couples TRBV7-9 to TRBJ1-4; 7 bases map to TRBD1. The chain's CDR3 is CASSLADRLHRAKEEKLFF. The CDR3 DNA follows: TGTGCCAGCAGCTTGGCGGACAGGCTCCACAGAGCAAAGGAGGAAAAACTGTTTTTT. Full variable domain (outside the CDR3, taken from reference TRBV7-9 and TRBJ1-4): DTGVSQNPRHKITKRGQNVTFRCDPISEHNRLYWYRQTLGQGPEFLTYFQNEAQLEKSRLLSDRFSAERPKGSFSTLEIQRTEQGDSAMYLCASSLADRLHRAKEEKLFFGSGTQLSVL.